This T cell receptor (beta chain) was recovered during a study of T cell responses to AZD1222 COVID-19 vaccine. In the study overall: Pooled together were second doses at about 4 or about 12 weeks.

Details on this clone: Its antigen remains unknown.

Study results and caveats: Along spike, vaccine-associated CD4 TCRs were found throughout, with dominance at 160-218 and 743-854. Just a handful of AZD1222 recipients tested seropositive at baseline. Donors were chiefly white British, with a greater number of females, and clonal diversity was perhaps underestimated.

This table comes from immunoSEQ multiplex PCR, and its TCRdb copy is limited to in-frame clones, with some not included. The sample records fewer than 150,000 clones, approximately 93% being singletons. This CDR3 region has 13 residues. Germline V lookup: CDR1 LNHDA, CDR2 SQIVND (reference sequence). V was trimmed by 4 bases and J by 2 bases, leaving 8 bases between them. The sample was peripheral blood, taken on day 0 of AZD1222 vaccination. The receptor was derived from an adult in good health. This chain links TRBV19 with TRBJ1-2; weak D call: TRBD1 (5 bases). CDR3 DNA sequence: TGTGCCAGTAGTACCCGGGACAACTATGGCTACACCTTC. Its translation is CASSTRDNYGYTF.